One sample yielded the 14 T cell receptor beta chains listed below, sequenced in a study of technical replicates of blood from a few donors. The assay was immunoSEQ multiplex PCR, and TCRdb's table has in-frame clones only and misses some. The table records about 88,000 clones, just under 95% of them present only once. Sequenced material: T cells isolated from PBMCs. These receptors were taken from a human donor in good health.

The chain carries TRBV28 and TRBJ2-1; D may be TRBD2 (6 bases). V was clipped by 5 bases and J by 9 bases, with 20 bases between them. The CDR3 contains 15 residues. Germline CDR1 MDHEN, CDR2 SYDVKM. The CDR3 region is CASSARGAARGEQFF. The CDR3 nucleotides are TGTGCCAGCAGTGCCCGCGGGGCCGCCCGGGGTGAGCAGTTCTTC.

V usage is TRBV9 and J usage is TRBJ2-7; 7 nucleotides line up with TRBD2. This CDR3 is 17 amino acids long. The ends lost 0 bases at V and 2 bases at J; junction bases unmatched: 11. CDR1 is SGDLS and CDR2 is YYNGEE in the germline V gene. The CDR3 sequence: CASSVDLSGRGTYEQYF. The CDR3 nucleotides read TGTGCCAGCAGCGTAGATCTTTCTGGGCGGGGGACCTACGAGCAGTACTTC. Full variable domain (outside the CDR3, taken from reference TRBV9 and TRBJ2-7): DSGVTQTPKHLITATGQRVTLRCSPRSGDLSVYWYQQSLDQGLQFLIQYYNGEERAKGNILERFSAQQFPDLHSELNLSSLELGDSALYFCASSVDLSGRGTYEQYFGPGTRLTVT.

The rearrangement joins TRBV4-1 to TRBJ2-7; D possibly corresponds to TRBD2 (5 bases). Looked up from germline, CDR1 is MGHRA and CDR2 is YSYEKL. This CDR3 is 14 amino acids long. V was pared by 0 bases and J by 4 bases, with 10 bases between. DNA for the CDR3: TGCGCCAGCAGCCAAGAATCTCCGGGATACGAGCAGTACTTC. This translates into CASSQESPGYEQYF.

This chain connects TRBV19 to TRBJ2-2; 7 bases map to TRBD2. The CDR3 contains 15 residues. Germline lookup yields CDR1 LNHDA and CDR2 SQIVND (reference sequence). J gave up 3 bases and V 7 bases, and 8 bases lay outside the gene matches. The CDR3 is CASTTIAGHTGELFF. For the CDR3, the DNA is TGTGCCAGTACCACTATAGCGGGTCACACCGGGGAGCTGTTTTTT.

The chain is built from TRBV2 and TRBJ2-7; 9 bases agree with TRBD1. This CDR3 has 16 amino acids. Germline V gene data show CDR1 as SNHLY and CDR2 as FYNNEI. The junction had 14 bases not matched to a gene; V was cut back by 9 bases and J by 2 bases. CDR3 residues: CASLWDRAPGPYEQYF. In DNA form, the CDR3 reads TGTGCCAGTCTGTGGGACAGGGCTCCCGGACCCTACGAGCAGTACTTC.

The chain has TRBV2 and TRBJ2-5; 9 positions match TRBD1. CDR1 is SNHLY, CDR2 FYNNEI, per germline. V shed 7 bases and J 3 bases; nucleotides not matched to a gene: 3. CDR3 size: 13 residues. CDR3 loop: CASKQGAKETQYF. The DNA for the CDR3 is TGTGCCAGCAAACAGGGGGCTAAAGAGACCCAGTACTTC.

The chain carries TRBV27 and TRBJ1-5; 7 bases fit TRBD1. This CDR3 is 13 amino acids long. Germline loops: CDR1 MNHEY, CDR2 SMNVEV (reference sequence). Unmatched junction bases numbered 4, after V lost 5 bases and J lost 6 bases. CDR3 nucleotides: TGTGCCAGCAGTCACACAGGGGTTCAGCCCCAGCATTTT. Protein: CASSHTGVQPQHF.

The chain links TRBV19 to TRBJ2-3; D remains ambiguous. Germline V lookup: CDR1 LNHDA, CDR2 SQIVND (reference sequence). Trimming stripped 3 bases from V and 1 base from J, with 11 bases between. The CDR3 covers 15 residues. The CDR3 loop is CASSIPSEGTDTQYF. Written as DNA, the CDR3 is TGTGCCAGTAGTATCCCCAGTGAGGGCACAGATACGCAGTATTTT.

This clone has a single count. The V call is TRBV29-1, the J call TRBJ2-2; 8 nucleotides match TRBD2. After removal of 6 bases from V and 4 bases from J, the junction contained 7 bases not matched to a gene. There are 14 residues in the CDR3. Germline V gives CDR1 SQVTM, CDR2 ANQGSEA. CDR3 loop: CSVGSGGGTGELFF. CDR3 sequence (DNA): TGCAGCGTAGGGTCGGGAGGGGGCACCGGGGAGCTGTTTTTT.

The chain recombines TRBV7-9 with TRBJ1-2; D is unresolved. From germline, CDR1 is SEHNR and CDR2 FQNEAQ (reference sequence). The CDR3 loop spans 12 amino acids. The ends were cut back, 1 base at V and 6 bases at J, with 6 bases in the middle. The CDR3: CASSLGLDGYTF. CDR3 nucleotide sequence: TGTGCCAGCAGCTTAGGGCTGGATGGCTACACCTTC.

V and J are TRBV10-2 and TRBJ1-5; perhaps TRBD1 as D (5 bases). Trimming removed 6 bases from V and 4 bases from J, with 10 bases in between. The CDR3 consists of 13 residues. Germline V gene data show CDR1 as WSHSY and CDR2 as SAAADI. CDR3 nucleotides: TGCGCCAGCAGCAATCCAGGGAATCAGCCCCAGCATTTT. Protein product: CASSNPGNQPQHF.

The V and J genes are TRBV6-6 and TRBJ1-2; D uncertain. Trimming pared 1 base from V and 6 bases from J, leaving 12 bases between. The CDR3 consists of 14 residues. Germline lookup yields CDR1 MNHNY and CDR2 SVGAGI (reference sequence). This CDR3 reads CASSYFPLRDGYTF. CDR3 DNA: TGTGCCAGCAGTTACTTCCCCCTACGGGATGGCTACACCTTC.

This clone was detected a few times. The V call is TRBV13, the J call TRBJ1-1; the D gene is possibly TRBD1 (5 bases). CDR1 and CDR2 from the germline V gene are PRHDT and FYEKMQ (reference sequence). CDR3 size: 13 residues. Trimming removed 3 bases from V and 0 bases from J, with 5 bases in between. In DNA, the CDR3 is TGTGCCAGCAGCTTCAGGGTGAACACTGAAGCTTTCTTT. It yields the protein CASSFRVNTEAFF.

V usage is TRBV4-2 and J usage is TRBJ2-7; D is perhaps TRBD2 (5 bases). The CDR3 has 15 residues. Germline V CDR1 and CDR2: LGHNA, YNFKEQ. V lost 0 bases to trimming and J lost 7 bases, with 16 bases between them. The CDR3 sequence is CASSQDRTGSVEQYF. The CDR3 coding sequence is TGTGCCAGCAGCCAAGATCGGACTGGATCCGTGGAGCAGTACTTC.